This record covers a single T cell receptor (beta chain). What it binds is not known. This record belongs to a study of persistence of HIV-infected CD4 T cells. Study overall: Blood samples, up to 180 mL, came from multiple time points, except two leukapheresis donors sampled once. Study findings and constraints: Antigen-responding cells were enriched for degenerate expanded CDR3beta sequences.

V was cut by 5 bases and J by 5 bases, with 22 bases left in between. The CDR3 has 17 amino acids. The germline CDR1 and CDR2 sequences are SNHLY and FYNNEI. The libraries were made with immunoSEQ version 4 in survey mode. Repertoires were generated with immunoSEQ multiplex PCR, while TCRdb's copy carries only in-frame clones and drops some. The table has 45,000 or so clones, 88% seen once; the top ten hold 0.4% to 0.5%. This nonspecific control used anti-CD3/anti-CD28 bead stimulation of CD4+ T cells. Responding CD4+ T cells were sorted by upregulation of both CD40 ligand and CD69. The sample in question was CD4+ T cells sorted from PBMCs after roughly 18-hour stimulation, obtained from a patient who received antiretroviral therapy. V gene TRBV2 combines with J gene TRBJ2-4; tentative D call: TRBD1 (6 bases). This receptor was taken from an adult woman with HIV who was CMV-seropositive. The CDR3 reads CASSPVGHLLYQNIQYF. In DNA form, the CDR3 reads TGTGCCAGCAGTCCCGTGGGACACCTCCTCTATCAAAACATTCAGTACTTC.